Listed here are 8 T cell receptor beta chains from one sample, sequenced in a study of T cells in Graves' hyperthyroidism and ophthalmopathy. The CDR3 regions of TCR beta were amplified from RNA transcripts. The HTBI primer set served for first-round RT-PCR of the TCR CDR3. TCRdb used MiXCR to reprocess the multiplex PCR reads, holding one entry per CDR3 protein. The sample lists a few hundred thousand distinct CDR3 sequences; about a sixth were seen once. The sequenced sample was blood. The receptors stem from a young woman with Graves' hyperthyroidism.

The chain carries TRBV20-1 and TRBJ2-7; 10 bases line up with TRBD1. This CDR3 spans 12 amino acids. Germline V CDR1 and CDR2: DFQATT, SNEGSKA (reference sequence). The CDR3 bases are TGCTCTATCGGGACAGGGGACTACGAGCAGTACTTC. Translation: CSIGTGDYEQYF.

This clonotype was seen more than once but under ten times. The chain joins TRBV6-1 to TRBJ1-5; unclear D gene. Looked up from germline, CDR1 is MNHNS and CDR2 is SASEGT. With 8 bases removed from V and 0 bases from J, the gap between germline ends came to 11 bases. CDR3 length equals 14 residues. CDR3 DNA sequence: TGTGCCAGCGCCCCCCCATATAGCAATCAGCCCCAGCATTTT. Amino acids: CASAPPYSNQPQHF.

This clonotype was observed a few times. This sequence may be a read error, since a much larger clone differs from it by one base. The V gene is TRBV3-1, the J gene TRBJ2-1; D gene unclear. This CDR3 spans 15 amino acids. V was shortened by 5 bases and J by 8 bases, with 19 bases between the two germline ends. Germline lookup yields CDR1 LGHDT and CDR2 YNNKEL (reference sequence). The CDR3 here is CASSSPWEGDDEQFF. CDR3 in DNA: TGTGCCAGCAGCAGCCCCTGGGAAGGCGACGATGAGCAGTTCTTC.

As concerns this clonotype: A much larger clone is a single base away; this may be a read error. The V call is TRBV4-1, the J call TRBJ1-5, with 8 bases that match TRBD1. The length of the CDR3 is 14 residues. Germline-derived CDR1 and CDR2 are MGHRA and YSYEKL. The CDR3 region has the DNA TGCGCCGGCAGCCAAGTCGGACAGGGAGAACCCCAGCATTTT. Translating gives CAGSQVGQGEPQHF.

The CDR3 DNA reads as TGTGCCAGCCTTCCAGGGGCGAACACTGAAGCTTTCTTT. It encodes CASLPGANTEAFF. The gene calls are TRBV12-3 or TRBV12-4 and TRBJ1-1, with D perhaps matching TRBD1 (6 bases). The CDR3 length is 13 residues. Trimming took 8 bases from V and 1 from J, leaving 11 bases between them.

The V and J genes are TRBV19 and TRBJ2-7; 11 bases agree with TRBD2. This CDR3 comprises 17 residues. The V and J ends lost 5 bases and 2 bases, in that order; junction bases with no gene match: 11. The V gene's germline CDR1 is LNHDA and CDR2 SQIVND (reference sequence). CDR3 loop: CASSLSGTSGRTYEQYF. CDR3 nucleotides: TGTGCCAGTAGTCTCTCCGGGACTAGCGGCCGTACCTACGAGCAGTACTTC.

This clonotype showed up many times. This chain uses TRBV10-3 with TRBJ1-5; no firm D call. Looked up from germline, CDR1 is ENHRY and CDR2 is SYGVKD. V was pared by 3 bases and J by 0 bases, with 9 bases between. This CDR3 is 15 amino acids long. CDR3 protein: CAISDRTGSNQPQHF. The CDR3 region has the DNA TGTGCCATCAGTGACCGCACGGGTAGCAATCAGCCCCAGCATTTT.

This clonotype was recorded a few times. The rearrangement uses TRBV12-3 or TRBV12-4 and TRBJ1-2; no clear D. V lost 1 base and J lost 4, with 7 bases in between. This CDR3 has 13 residues. CDR3 sequence reads: CASSLGLAYGYTF. DNA of the CDR3: TGTGCCAGCAGTTTAGGCCTGGCCTATGGCTACACCTTC.